This T cell receptor (beta chain) was obtained from a study of blood T cells in healthy people across ages. A J-beta primer mix and a sample-barcoded 5' primer were used in a second PCR of about 7 to 11 cycles. A template-switch adaptor with 12 random nucleotides tagged each cDNA molecule. Via MiXCR, TCRdb re-called the 5' RACE reads, giving one row per CDR3 protein. The sample carries 730,000 or so distinct CDR3 sequences, about 42% recorded once. The germline gives CDR1 MNHEY, CDR2 SMNVEV (reference sequence). V lost 5 bases to trimming and J lost 4 bases, with 9 bases between them. The CDR3 extends over 14 amino acids.

The sequenced sample was blood. J is TRBJ2-6 and V is TRBV27; possible D gene TRBD2, 5 bases. The source of this sequence is a woman between 55 and 75 years old in good health. For the CDR3, the DNA is TGTGCCAGCAGTCCTAGCCAGGGGGCCAACGTCCTGACTTTC. Translated: CASSPSQGANVLTF.